Presented here are 30 T cell receptor beta chains from one specimen sequenced in a study of blood T cell repertoires in COVID-19. Profiling relied on immunoSEQ multiplex PCR, and the TCRdb table lists in-frame clones only, not all of them. The sample yields some 360,000 clones, around nine tenths seen once. Specimen: peripheral blood. Source of these receptors: a woman in her sixties with COVID-19, enrolled during active disease.

The rearrangement links TRBV11-2 to TRBJ2-1; 14 nucleotides line up with TRBD2. V dropped 6 bases and J dropped 9; count of bases not matched to a gene: 7. Germline assignment: CDR1 SGHAT and CDR2 FQNNGV. There are 15 residues in the CDR3. In DNA form, the CDR3 reads TGTGCCAGCAGTAAGACTAGCGGGGGGGCTGGTGAGCAGTTCTTC. Protein product: CASSKTSGGAGEQFF.

This clone was detected once. The rearrangement uses TRBV19 and TRBJ1-3; no reliable D call. From germline, CDR1 is LNHDA and CDR2 SQIVND (reference sequence). V shed 6 bases and J shed 0 bases, with 12 bases lying between them. This CDR3 has 15 residues. Here the CDR3 DNA reads TGTGCCAGTAGAAATAATCAGAACTCTGGAAACACCATATATTTT. Protein sequence: CASRNNQNSGNTIYF. The full variable domain, with the rest looked up from reference TRBV19 and TRBJ1-3, is DGGITQSPKYLFRKEGQNVTLSCEQNLNHDAMYWYRQDPGQGLRLIYYSQIVNDFQKGDIAEGYSVSREKKESFPLTVTSAQKNPTAFYLCASRNNQNSGNTIYFGEGSWLTVV.

This sequence joins TRBV29-1 and TRBJ1-2; 9 bases line up with TRBD1. Germline V lookup: CDR1 SQVTM, CDR2 ANQGSEA. J gave up 8 bases and V 6 bases, and 7 bases lay outside the gene matches. The CDR3 is 12 residues long. The CDR3 loop is CSVAQGAAGYTF. The CDR3 DNA sequence: TGCAGCGTCGCACAGGGGGCAGCCGGCTACACCTTC.

This clone was observed a single time. The CDR3 reads CASSLHSLQGYYGYTF. The CDR3 DNA is TGTGCCAGCAGCTTACACTCCTTACAGGGGTACTATGGCTACACCTTC. The chain carries TRBV3-1 (or the pseudogene TRBV3-2) and TRBJ1-2; TRBD1 matches 7 bases. The V segment lost 5 bases and the J segment 3 bases; nucleotides outside the gene matches: 12. Germline V gives CDR1 LGHDT, CDR2 YNNKEL (reference sequence). The CDR3 runs 16 residues.

This clone appeared once. The chain recombines TRBV29-1 with TRBJ2-7; 8 positions match TRBD1. CDR1 and CDR2 (germline): SQVTM, ANQGSEA. This CDR3 comprises 11 residues. Trimming at V came to 7 bases and at J to 5 bases, leaving 4 bases not matched to a gene. In nucleotides, the CDR3 is TGCAGCGGACAGGGGATCGACGAGCAGTACTTC. Amino acids: CSGQGIDEQYF.

V and J are TRBV4-1 and TRBJ1-1; D is perhaps TRBD1 (5 bases). V dropped 3 bases and J dropped 0 bases, with 23 bases sitting between them. The CDR3 length is 19 residues. CDR1 MGHRA and CDR2 YSYEKL come from the germline V gene. In nucleotides, the CDR3 is TGCGCCAGCAGCCAGGCATCGGGAGGAGGCGGGGGAATGAACACTGAAGCTTTCTTT. Its translation: CASSQASGGGGGMNTEAFF.

The gene calls are TRBV10-2 and TRBJ2-3, with 7 nucleotides matching TRBD1. The V and J ends lost 5 bases and 0 bases, in that order; junction bases with no gene match: 5. This CDR3 is built from 15 residues. The germline V gene encodes CDR1 WSHSY and CDR2 SAAADI. The CDR3 bases are TGCGCCAGCAGTAAAGGGGGCTCTAGCACAGATACGCAGTATTTT. Its protein product is CASSKGGSSTDTQYF.

The chain uses TRBV28 and TRBJ1-1; TRBD1 aligns across 10 bases. CDR3 size: 16 residues. Trimming at V came to 3 bases and at J to 11 bases, leaving 15 bases not matched to a gene. Germline V gene sequence: CDR1 MDHEN, CDR2 SYDVKM. CDR3 amino acids: CASSFLGTGVLKEAFF. The CDR3 nucleotides read TGTGCCAGCAGTTTTCTCGGGACAGGGGTCCTAAAGGAGGCTTTCTTT.

For the CDR3, the DNA is TGCAGTGTTCAGGGTTACTATGGCTACACCTTC. It is translated as CSVQGYYGYTF. V gene TRBV20-1 combines with J gene TRBJ1-2; TRBD1 might be the D (5 bases). This CDR3 contains 11 residues. Trimming removed 7 bases from V and 3 bases from J, with 9 bases in between. Per germline, CDR1 DFQATT and CDR2 SNEGSKA (reference sequence).

This chain uses TRBV3-1 (or the pseudogene TRBV3-2) with TRBJ1-1; D gene unclear. Germline V gene sequence: CDR1 LGHDT, CDR2 YNNKEL (reference sequence). V was pared by 3 bases and J by 1 base, with 12 bases between. The CDR3 covers 15 residues. CDR3 DNA sequence: TGTGCCAGCAGCCATGGACCCGGGAGGAACACTGAAGCTTTCTTT. Its translation: CASSHGPGRNTEAFF.

This clone was recorded a few times. The rearrangement joins TRBV28 to TRBJ1-6; TRBD1 aligns across 7 bases. Germline V gene sequence: CDR1 MDHEN, CDR2 SYDVKM. Trimming took 8 bases from V and 8 from J; bases not matched to a gene: 9. The CDR3 sequence is 14 residues long. For the CDR3, the DNA is TGTGCCAGCTTTCTCGGGACAGCAGATTCACCCCTCCACTTT. Translated: CASFLGTADSPLHF.

The V gene is TRBV7-6, the J gene TRBJ2-5, with D perhaps TRBD2 (5 bases). The CDR3 spans 15 residues. Germline lookup yields CDR1 SGHVS and CDR2 FNYEAQ. Deletions cut 1 base from V and 5 bases from J, with 14 bases between. The CDR3 region has the DNA TGTGCCAGCAGCTTAGGTCCCAGCGGTAGGGAGACCCAGTACTTC. Translated: CASSLGPSGRETQYF.

V is TRBV15 and J is TRBJ2-7, with a tentative D call TRBD2 (5 bases). The V end lost 2 bases, the J end lost 1 base, and 9 bases lay between the germline ends. Germline V gives CDR1 LNHNV, CDR2 YYDKDF (reference sequence). The CDR3 length is 14 residues. The CDR3 region is CATSRNRGSYEQYF. The CDR3 DNA reads as TGTGCCACCAGCAGAAATCGGGGATCCTACGAGCAGTACTTC.

This clone was recorded once. The CDR3 region is CASSLTGGYSYEQYF. The CDR3 DNA reads as TGTGCCAGCAGCTTAACGGGGGGATACTCCTACGAGCAGTACTTC. The chain employs TRBV7-2 and TRBJ2-7; 7 bases agree with TRBD2. V shed 2 bases and J 0 bases; nucleotides not matched to a gene: 4. CDR1 and CDR2 (germline): SGHTA, FQGNSA. This CDR3 is 15 amino acids long.

CDR3 amino acids: CASSATSGGYNEQFF. The CDR3 DNA reads as TGTGCCAGCAGCGCGACTAGCGGGGGCTACAATGAGCAGTTCTTC. The chain combines TRBV5-4 with TRBJ2-1; 12 bases are a match to TRBD2. Trimming cost V 4 bases and J 3 bases; bases outside gene matches: 2. The germline gives CDR1 SGHNT, CDR2 YYREEE (reference sequence). The CDR3 spans 15 residues.

The chain recombines TRBV5-4 with TRBJ2-3, with D perhaps matching TRBD1 (6 bases). Germline loops: CDR1 SGHNT, CDR2 YYREEE (reference sequence). Trimming stripped 2 bases from V and 0 bases from J, with 7 bases between. The CDR3 totals 14 residues. DNA of the CDR3: TGTGCCAGCAGCTTCACAGGGAGCACAGATACGCAGTATTTT. This translates into CASSFTGSTDTQYF.

The genes are TRBV5-1 and TRBJ2-1; 8 bases are a match to TRBD1. The CDR3 contains 16 residues. Germline CDR1 SGHRS, CDR2 YFSETQ. J lost 2 bases, V lost 5 bases, and 9 bases had no gene match. As DNA, the CDR3 is TGCGCCAGCAGTTCATACAGGGGGGCAACCTACAATGAGCAGTTCTTC. Residues: CASSSYRGATYNEQFF.

This chain connects TRBV11-2 to TRBJ1-3; 8 bases fit TRBD1. This CDR3 has 16 residues. In germline, CDR1 is SGHAT, CDR2 FQNNGV. V was pared by 4 bases and J by 0 bases, with 5 bases of the junction left unmatched. CDR3 sequence (DNA): TGTGCCAGCAGCTCTACAGGGGGTAGCTCTGGAAACACCATATATTTT. Amino acid sequence: CASSSTGGSSGNTIYF.

V and J are TRBV5-5 and TRBJ1-2, with D possibly matching TRBD1 (6 bases). V lost 4 bases and J 5 bases, leaving 15 bases between the germline ends. Germline assignment: CDR1 SGHKS and CDR2 YYEKEE (reference sequence). This CDR3 is built from 14 residues. CDR3: CASSEQGRVYGYTF. The CDR3, as DNA: TGTGCCAGCAGCGAACAGGGCAGGGTGTATGGCTACACCTTC.

The chain recombines TRBV7-2 with TRBJ2-3; a weak D match, TRBD2 (7 bases). Germline CDR1 is SGHTA and CDR2 is FQGNSA. Trimming left V 1 base short and J 4 bases short, with 12 bases between. This CDR3 comprises 15 residues. The DNA for the CDR3 is TGTGCCAGCAGCTTAGGAGGGGGGGGTCCAGATACGCAGTATTTT. It encodes CASSLGGGGPDTQYF.

The chain carries TRBV7-3 and TRBJ2-2, with D possibly TRBD2 on 5 matching bases. From germline, CDR1 is SGHTA and CDR2 FQGTGA. CDR3 length equals 16 residues. Trimming took off 2 bases at V and 0 bases at J, with 10 bases between the two ends. The CDR3 loop reads CASSLFAAANTGELFF. The CDR3 DNA follows: TGTGCCAGCAGCTTATTCGCAGCGGCGAACACCGGGGAGCTGTTTTTT.

The rearrangement uses TRBV7-2 and TRBJ1-4; 8 bases are a match to TRBD1. Per the germline V gene, CDR1 is SGHTA and CDR2 is FQGNSA. V lost 3 bases and J lost 2; bases outside the gene matches: 8. This CDR3 is built from 17 residues. CDR3: CASSLQGARMTNEKLFF. The CDR3 DNA is TGTGCCAGCAGCTTGCAGGGGGCGCGTATGACTAATGAAAAACTGTTTTTT.

This chain links TRBV30 with TRBJ1-1; D may be TRBD1 (5 bases). The V end was cut by 0 bases, the J end by 0 bases, with 17 bases between. The CDR3 has 17 residues. The germline gives CDR1 GTSNPN, CDR2 SVGIG (reference sequence). DNA of the CDR3: TGTGCCTGGAGTGTACGAGGACAAGGGTACATGAACACTGAAGCTTTCTTT. As protein: CAWSVRGQGYMNTEAFF. The full variable domain, its missing parts supplied by reference TRBV30 and TRBJ1-1, is SQTIHQWPATLVQPVGSPLSLECTVEGTSNPNLYWYRQAAGRGLQLLFYSVGIGQISSEVPQNLSASRPQDRQFILSSKKLLLSDSGFYLCAWSVRGQGYMNTEAFFGQGTRLTVV.

The chain employs TRBV20-1 and TRBJ1-2; 9 positions match TRBD1. This CDR3 contains 15 residues. J gave up 3 bases and V 6 bases, and 11 bases lay outside the gene matches. Germline V gene sequence: CDR1 DFQATT, CDR2 SNEGSKA (reference sequence). The CDR3 loop is CSASPGTGSDYGYTF. The CDR3 DNA reads TGCAGTGCAAGTCCCGGGACAGGGTCAGACTATGGCTACACCTTC.

This clone was found once. V and J are TRBV24-1 and TRBJ2-7, with TRBD1 as a possible D gene (6 bases). Germline V gene sequence: CDR1 KGHDR, CDR2 SFDVKD. Deletions cut 9 bases from V and 1 base from J, with 24 bases between. CDR3 length equals 17 residues. CDR3 residues: CATPGAPFSGVSYEQYF. CDR3 coding DNA: TGTGCCACCCCAGGGGCCCCGTTCAGTGGTGTTTCCTACGAGCAGTACTTC.

The V gene is TRBV6-2 or TRBV6-3, the J gene TRBJ2-6; 7 nucleotides agree with TRBD1. The V and J ends lost 6 bases and 10 bases, in that order; junction bases with no gene match: 9. The CDR3 sequence is 14 residues long. CDR1 is MNHEY, CDR2 SVGEGT, per germline. For the CDR3, the DNA is TGTGCCAGCAGCGATGGGGGCAGGGGGAACGTCCTGACTTTC. Its translation: CASSDGGRGNVLTF.

The chain uses TRBV6-5 and TRBJ1-5; tentative D call: TRBD1 (5 bases). Per germline, CDR1 MNHEY and CDR2 SVGAGI. The CDR3 spans 15 residues. V gave up 6 bases and J gave up 0 bases, with 12 bases separating them. The CDR3 nucleotides read TGTGCCAGCAGGCGGGACGTCTATAGCAATCAGCCCCAGCATTTT. Translating gives CASRRDVYSNQPQHF.

This sequence joins TRBV10-2 and TRBJ1-1; D unresolved. V gave up 2 bases and J gave up 1 base, with 5 bases separating them. CDR1 and CDR2 (germline): WSHSY, SAAADI. The CDR3 extends over 13 amino acids. The CDR3 sequence is CASSETRNTEAFF. The CDR3, as DNA: TGCGCCAGCAGTGAGACAAGGAACACTGAAGCTTTCTTT.

V and J are TRBV19 and TRBJ1-2; 7 positions agree with TRBD1. The V gene's germline CDR1 is LNHDA and CDR2 SQIVND (reference sequence). This CDR3 region has 13 residues. V gave up 5 bases and J gave up 4 bases; unmatched junction bases: 4. The CDR3 DNA sequence: TGTGCCAGTAGTCTGAACAGGGGCTATGGCTACACCTTC. Translation gives CASSLNRGYGYTF.

The J gene is TRBJ2-7, the V gene TRBV5-1; 8 nucleotides agree with TRBD1. Losses at the gene ends were 4 bases for V and 1 base for J; bases not matched to a gene: 4. Per germline, CDR1 SGHRS and CDR2 YFSETQ. The CDR3 has 14 amino acids. The CDR3 DNA sequence: TGCGCCAGCAGCCCCGGGACAGGATCCTACGAGCAGTACTTC. It specifies CASSPGTGSYEQYF.